The clone carrying this T cell receptor beta chain has just one count. Its antigen is undetermined. The data stem from a study of cytomegalovirus exposure and HLA in healthy donors. The CDR3 sequence is 15 residues long. Trimming left V 0 bases short and J 3 bases short, with 13 bases between. The germline CDR1 and CDR2 sequences are SGHNT and YYREEE (reference sequence). The PCR ran on 60 Vbeta and 13 Jbeta primers. Generated by immunoSEQ multiplex PCR, the TCRdb table keeps only in-frame clones and is missing some. This sample has some 170,000 clones, with approximately 79% found just once. The donors gave bone marrow, and they were healthy. The study sampled nominally healthy donors, though unrecorded immune exposures were likely. General study points: Most TCRs appeared rarely, but some public TCRs recurred in many donors. Most likely, a cluster of highly shared sequence variants arose as a sequencing artifact.

Material for sequencing was PBMCs. V is TRBV5-4 and J is TRBJ2-7; maybe TRBD2 (6 bases). This receptor was obtained from a man in his forties in good health and CMV-seropositive. This chain's CDR3 is CASSLGSGTLYEQYF. The CDR3 coding sequence is TGTGCCAGCAGCTTGGGTTCGGGGACTCTCTACGAGCAGTACTTC. Based on the CDR3 plus reference TRBV5-4 and TRBJ2-7, the full variable domain is ETGVTQSPTHLIKTRGQQVTLRCSSQSGHNTVSWYQQALGQGPQFIFQYYREEENGRGNFPPRFSGLQFPNYSSELNVNALELDDSALYLCASSLGSGTLYEQYFGPGTRLTVT.